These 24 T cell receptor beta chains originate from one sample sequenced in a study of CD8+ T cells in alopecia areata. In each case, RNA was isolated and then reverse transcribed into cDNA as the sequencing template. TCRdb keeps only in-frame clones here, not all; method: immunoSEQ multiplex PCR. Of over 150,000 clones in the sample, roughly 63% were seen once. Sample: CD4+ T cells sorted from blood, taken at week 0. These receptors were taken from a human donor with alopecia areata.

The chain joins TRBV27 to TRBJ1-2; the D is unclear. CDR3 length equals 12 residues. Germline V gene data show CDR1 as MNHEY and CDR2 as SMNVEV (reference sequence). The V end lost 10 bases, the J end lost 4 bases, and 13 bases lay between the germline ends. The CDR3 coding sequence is TGTGCCACCAGCTCCTCGGGCTATGGCTACACCTTC. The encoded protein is CATSSSGYGYTF.

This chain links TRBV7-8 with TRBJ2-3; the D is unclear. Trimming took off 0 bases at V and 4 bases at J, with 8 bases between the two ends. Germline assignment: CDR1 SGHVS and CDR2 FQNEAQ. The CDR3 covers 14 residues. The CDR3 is CASSLASAADTQYF. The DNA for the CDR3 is TGTGCCAGCAGCTTAGCTTCGGCGGCAGATACGCAGTATTTT. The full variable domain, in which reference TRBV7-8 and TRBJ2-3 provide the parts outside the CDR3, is GAGVSQSPRYKVAKRGQDVALRCDPISGHVSLFWYQQALGQGPEFLTYFQNEAQLDKSGLPSDRFFAERPEGSVSTLKIQRTQQEDSAVYLCASSLASAADTQYFGPGTRLTVL.

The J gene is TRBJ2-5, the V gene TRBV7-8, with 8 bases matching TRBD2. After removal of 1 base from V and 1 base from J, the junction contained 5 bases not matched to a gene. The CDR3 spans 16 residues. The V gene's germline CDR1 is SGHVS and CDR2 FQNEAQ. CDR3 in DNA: TGTGCCAGCAGCTTAGGTGCGCTAGCGGGCCAAGAGACCCAGTACTTC. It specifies CASSLGALAGQETQYF.

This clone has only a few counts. This chain's CDR3 is CSVVGRISYEQYF. CDR3 bases: TGCAGCGTGGTAGGACGAATCTCCTACGAGCAGTACTTC. This chain links TRBV29-1 with TRBJ2-7; no clear D. V shed 6 bases and J shed 0 bases, with 12 bases lying between them. The CDR3 has 13 amino acids. CDR1 SQVTM and CDR2 ANQGSEA come from the germline V gene.

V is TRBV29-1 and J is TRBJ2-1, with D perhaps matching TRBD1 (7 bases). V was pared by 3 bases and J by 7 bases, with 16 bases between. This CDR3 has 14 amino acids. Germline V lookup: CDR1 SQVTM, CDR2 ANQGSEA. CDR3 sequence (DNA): TGCAGCGTTGAGGTGACAGGGAGGAGGAATGAGCAGTTCTTC. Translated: CSVEVTGRRNEQFF.

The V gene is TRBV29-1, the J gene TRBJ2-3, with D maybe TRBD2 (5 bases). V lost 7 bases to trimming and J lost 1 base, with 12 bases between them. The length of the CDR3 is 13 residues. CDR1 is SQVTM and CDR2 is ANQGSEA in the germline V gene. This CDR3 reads CSARAIGTDTQYF. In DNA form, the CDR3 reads TGCAGCGCGAGGGCAATTGGCACAGATACGCAGTATTTT.

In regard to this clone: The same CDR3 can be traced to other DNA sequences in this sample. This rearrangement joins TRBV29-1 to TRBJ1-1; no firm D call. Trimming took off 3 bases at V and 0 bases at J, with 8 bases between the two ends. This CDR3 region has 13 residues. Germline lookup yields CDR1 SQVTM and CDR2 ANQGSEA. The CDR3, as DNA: TGCAGCGTTGACGCCGGACTGAACACTGAAGCTTTCTTT. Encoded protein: CSVDAGLNTEAFF.

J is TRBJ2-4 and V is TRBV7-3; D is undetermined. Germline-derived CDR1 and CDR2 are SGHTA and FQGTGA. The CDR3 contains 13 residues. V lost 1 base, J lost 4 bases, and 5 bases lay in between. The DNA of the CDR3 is TGTGCCAGCAGCTTAAACGCGAAAAACATTCAGTACTTC. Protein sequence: CASSLNAKNIQYF.

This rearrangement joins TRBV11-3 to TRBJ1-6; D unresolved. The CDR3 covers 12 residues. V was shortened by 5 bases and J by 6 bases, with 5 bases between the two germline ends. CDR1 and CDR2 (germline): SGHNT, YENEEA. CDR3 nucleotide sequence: TGTGCCAGCAGCCAAAGTAATTCACCCCTCCACTTT. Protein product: CASSQSNSPLHF. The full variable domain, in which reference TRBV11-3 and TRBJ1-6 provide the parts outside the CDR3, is EAGVVQSPRYKIIEKKQPVAFWCNPISGHNTLYWYLQNLGQGPELLIRYENEEAVDDSQLPKDRFSAERLKGVDSTLKIQPAELGDSAVYLCASSQSNSPLHFGNGTRLTVT.

The CDR3 sequence: CASSLTGRAQETQYF. In DNA, the CDR3 is TGTGCCAGCAGCTTAACGGGCAGGGCCCAAGAGACCCAGTACTTC. The chain couples TRBV7-3 to TRBJ2-5; TRBD1 is a possible D gene (5 bases). The CDR3 loop spans 15 amino acids. Germline V gene lookup returns CDR1 SGHTA and CDR2 FQGTGA. V was pared by 0 bases and J by 1 base, with 9 bases between.

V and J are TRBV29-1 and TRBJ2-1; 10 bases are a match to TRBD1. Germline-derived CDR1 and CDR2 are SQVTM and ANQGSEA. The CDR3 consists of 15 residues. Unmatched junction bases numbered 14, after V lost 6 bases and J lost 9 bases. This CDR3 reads CSVRDRGLLSAEQFF. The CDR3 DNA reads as TGCAGCGTCAGGGACAGGGGTTTGCTTTCGGCTGAGCAGTTCTTC.

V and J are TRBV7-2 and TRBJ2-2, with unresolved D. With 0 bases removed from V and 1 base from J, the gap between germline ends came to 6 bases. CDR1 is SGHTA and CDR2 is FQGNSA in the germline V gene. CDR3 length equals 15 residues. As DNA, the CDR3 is TGTGCCAGCAGCTTAGCATTGCTGAACACCGGGGAGCTGTTTTTT. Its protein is CASSLALLNTGELFF. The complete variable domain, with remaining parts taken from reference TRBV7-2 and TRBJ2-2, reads GAGVSQSPSNKVTEKGKDVELRCDPISGHTALYWYRQSLGQGLEFLIYFQGNSAPDKSGLPSDRFSAERTGGSVSTLTIQRTQQEDSAVYLCASSLALLNTGELFFGEGSRLTVL.

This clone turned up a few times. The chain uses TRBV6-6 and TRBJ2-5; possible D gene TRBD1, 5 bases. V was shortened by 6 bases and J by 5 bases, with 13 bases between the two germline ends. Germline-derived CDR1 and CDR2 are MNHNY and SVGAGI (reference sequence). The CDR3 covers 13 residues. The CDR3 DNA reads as TGTGCCAGCAGCCAGGACAAGGTGGAGACCCAGTACTTC. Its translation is CASSQDKVETQYF.

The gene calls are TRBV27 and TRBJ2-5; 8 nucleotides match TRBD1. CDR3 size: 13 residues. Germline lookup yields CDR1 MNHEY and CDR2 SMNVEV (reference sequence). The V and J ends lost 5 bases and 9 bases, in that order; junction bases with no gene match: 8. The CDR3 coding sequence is TGTGCCAGCAGTAGTGGACAGGGACTGGCCCAGTACTTC. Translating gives CASSSGQGLAQYF.

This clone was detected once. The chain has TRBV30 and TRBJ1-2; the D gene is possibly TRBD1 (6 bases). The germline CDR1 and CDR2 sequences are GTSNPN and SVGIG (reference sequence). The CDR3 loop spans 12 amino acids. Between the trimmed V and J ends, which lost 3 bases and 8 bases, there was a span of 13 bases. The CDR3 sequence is CAWSDHREGYTF. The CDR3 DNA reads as TGTGCCTGGAGCGATCACAGGGAAGGCTACACCTTC.

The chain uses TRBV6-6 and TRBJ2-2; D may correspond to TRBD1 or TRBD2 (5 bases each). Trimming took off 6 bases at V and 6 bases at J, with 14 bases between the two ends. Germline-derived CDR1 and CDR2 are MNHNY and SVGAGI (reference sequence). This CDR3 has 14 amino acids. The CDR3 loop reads CASRRGSIAGELFF. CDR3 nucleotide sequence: TGTGCCAGCAGGAGGGGAAGTATCGCCGGGGAGCTGTTTTTT.

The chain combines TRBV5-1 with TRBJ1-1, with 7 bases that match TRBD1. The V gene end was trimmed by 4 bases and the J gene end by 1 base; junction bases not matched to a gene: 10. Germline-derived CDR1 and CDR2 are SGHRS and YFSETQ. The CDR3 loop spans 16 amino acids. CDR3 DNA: TGCGCCAGCAGCACGGGACAGCTCCCACCGAACACTGAAGCTTTCTTT. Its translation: CASSTGQLPPNTEAFF.

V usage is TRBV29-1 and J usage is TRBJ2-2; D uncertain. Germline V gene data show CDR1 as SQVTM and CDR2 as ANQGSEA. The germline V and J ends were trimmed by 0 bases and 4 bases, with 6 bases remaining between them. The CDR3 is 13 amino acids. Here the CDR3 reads CSVEEVTTGELFF. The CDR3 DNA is TGCAGCGTTGAAGAGGTAACCACCGGGGAGCTGTTTTTT.

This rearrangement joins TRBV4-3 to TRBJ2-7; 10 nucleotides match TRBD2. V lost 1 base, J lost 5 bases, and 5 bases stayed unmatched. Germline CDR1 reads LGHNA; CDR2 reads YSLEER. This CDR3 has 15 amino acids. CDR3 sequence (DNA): TGCGCCAGCAGCCAAGGAGCGGGGGGGCTCGACGAGCAGTACTTC. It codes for CASSQGAGGLDEQYF.

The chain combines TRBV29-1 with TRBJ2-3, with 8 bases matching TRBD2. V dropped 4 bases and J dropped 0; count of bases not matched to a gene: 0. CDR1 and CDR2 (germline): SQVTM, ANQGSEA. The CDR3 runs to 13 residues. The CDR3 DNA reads TGCAGCGTTGTAGCGGGGAGCACAGATACGCAGTATTTT. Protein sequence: CSVVAGSTDTQYF.

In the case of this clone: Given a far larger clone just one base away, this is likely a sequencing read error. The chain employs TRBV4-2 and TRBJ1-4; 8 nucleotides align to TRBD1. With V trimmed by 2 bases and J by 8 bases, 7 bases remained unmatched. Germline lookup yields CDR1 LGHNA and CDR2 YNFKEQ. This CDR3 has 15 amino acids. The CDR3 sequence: CASSQLDREAEKLFF. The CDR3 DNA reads TGTGCCAGCAGCCAACTGGACAGGGAGGCAGAAAAACTGTTTTTT.

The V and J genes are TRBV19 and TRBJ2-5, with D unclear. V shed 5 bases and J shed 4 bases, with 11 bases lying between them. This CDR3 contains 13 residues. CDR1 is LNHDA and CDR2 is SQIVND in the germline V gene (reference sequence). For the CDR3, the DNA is TGTGCCAGTAGTCCAGGAGCCTCAGAGACCCAGTACTTC. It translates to CASSPGASETQYF.

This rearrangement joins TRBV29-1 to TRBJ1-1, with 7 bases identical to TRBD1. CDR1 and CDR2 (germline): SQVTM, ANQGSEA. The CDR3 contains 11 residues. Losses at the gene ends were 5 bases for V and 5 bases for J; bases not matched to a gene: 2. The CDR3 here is CSVMTGTEAFF. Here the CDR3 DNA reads TGCAGCGTTATGACAGGGACTGAAGCTTTCTTT. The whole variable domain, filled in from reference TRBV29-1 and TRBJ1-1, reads SAVISQKPSRDICQRGTSLTIQCQVDSQVTMMFWYRQQPGQSLTLIATANQGSEATYESGFVIDKFPISRPNLTFSTLTVSNMSPEDSSIYLCSVMTGTEAFFGQGTRLTVV.

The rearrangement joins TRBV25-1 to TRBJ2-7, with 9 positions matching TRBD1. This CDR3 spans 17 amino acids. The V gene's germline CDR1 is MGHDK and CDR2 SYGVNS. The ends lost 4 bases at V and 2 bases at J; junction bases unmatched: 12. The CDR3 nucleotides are TGTGCCAGCAGTGCCCCAGCGGACAGGGGATTTCCCTACGAGCAGTACTTC. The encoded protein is CASSAPADRGFPYEQYF.